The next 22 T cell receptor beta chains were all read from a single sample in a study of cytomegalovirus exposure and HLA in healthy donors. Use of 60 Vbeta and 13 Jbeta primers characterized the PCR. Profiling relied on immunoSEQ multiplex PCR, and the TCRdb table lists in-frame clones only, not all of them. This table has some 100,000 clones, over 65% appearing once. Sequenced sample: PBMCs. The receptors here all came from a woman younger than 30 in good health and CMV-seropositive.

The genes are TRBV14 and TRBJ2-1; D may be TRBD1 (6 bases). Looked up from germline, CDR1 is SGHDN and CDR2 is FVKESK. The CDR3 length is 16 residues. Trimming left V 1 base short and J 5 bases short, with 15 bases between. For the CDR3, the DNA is TGTGCCAGCAGCCAAGCGAGGGGGTCCTCGAACAATGAGCAGTTCTTC. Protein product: CASSQARGSSNNEQFF.

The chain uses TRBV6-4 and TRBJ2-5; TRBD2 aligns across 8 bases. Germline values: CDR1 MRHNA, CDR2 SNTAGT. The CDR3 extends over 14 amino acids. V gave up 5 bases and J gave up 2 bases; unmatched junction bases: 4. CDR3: CASSPTSGQETQYF. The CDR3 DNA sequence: TGTGCCAGCAGTCCCACTAGCGGTCAAGAGACCCAGTACTTC.

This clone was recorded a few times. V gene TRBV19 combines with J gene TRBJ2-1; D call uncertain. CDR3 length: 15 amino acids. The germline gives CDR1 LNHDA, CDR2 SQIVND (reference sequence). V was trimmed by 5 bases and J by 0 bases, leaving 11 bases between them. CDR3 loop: CASSSPRGSYNEQFF. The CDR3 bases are TGTGCCAGTAGTTCCCCGCGCGGCTCCTACAATGAGCAGTTCTTC.

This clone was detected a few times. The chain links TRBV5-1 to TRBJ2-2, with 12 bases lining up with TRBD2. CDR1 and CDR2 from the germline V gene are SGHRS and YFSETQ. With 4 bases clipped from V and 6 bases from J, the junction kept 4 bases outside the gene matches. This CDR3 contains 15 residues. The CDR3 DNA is TGCGCCAGCAGCGTACTAGCGGGAGGCCCCGGGGAGCTGTTTTTT. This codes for CASSVLAGGPGELFF. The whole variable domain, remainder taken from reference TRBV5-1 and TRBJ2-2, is KAGVTQTPRYLIKTRGQQVTLSCSPISGHRSVSWYQQTPGQGLQFLFEYFSETQRNKGNFPGRFSGRQFSNSRSEMNVSTLELGDSALYLCASSVLAGGPGELFFGEGSRLTVL.

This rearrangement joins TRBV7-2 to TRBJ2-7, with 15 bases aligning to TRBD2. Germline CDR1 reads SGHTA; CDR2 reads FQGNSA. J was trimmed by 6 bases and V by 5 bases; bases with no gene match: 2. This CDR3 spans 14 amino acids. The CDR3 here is CASSPGLAGGEQYF. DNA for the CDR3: TGTGCCAGCAGCCCGGGACTAGCGGGAGGCGAGCAGTACTTC.

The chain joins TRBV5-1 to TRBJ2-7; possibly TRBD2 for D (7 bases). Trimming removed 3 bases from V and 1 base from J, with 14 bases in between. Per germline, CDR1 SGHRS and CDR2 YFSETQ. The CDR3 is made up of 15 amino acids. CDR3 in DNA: TGCGCCAGCAGCTCCCAACGGGGGGCGTCCTACGAGCAGTACTTC. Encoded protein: CASSSQRGASYEQYF.

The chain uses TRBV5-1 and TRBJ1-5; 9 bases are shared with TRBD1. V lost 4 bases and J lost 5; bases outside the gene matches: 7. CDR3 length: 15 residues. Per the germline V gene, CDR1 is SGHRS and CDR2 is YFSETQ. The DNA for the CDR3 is TGCGCCAGCAGCACGGGACAGGGAAGTCATCAGCCCCAGCATTTT. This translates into CASSTGQGSHQPQHF.

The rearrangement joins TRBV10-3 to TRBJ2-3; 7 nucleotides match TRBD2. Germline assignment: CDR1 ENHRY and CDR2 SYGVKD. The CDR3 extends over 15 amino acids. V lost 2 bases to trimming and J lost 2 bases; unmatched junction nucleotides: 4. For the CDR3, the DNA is TGTGCCATCAGTGAGCCAGCGGGGTCCACAGATACGCAGTATTTT. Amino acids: CAISEPAGSTDTQYF.

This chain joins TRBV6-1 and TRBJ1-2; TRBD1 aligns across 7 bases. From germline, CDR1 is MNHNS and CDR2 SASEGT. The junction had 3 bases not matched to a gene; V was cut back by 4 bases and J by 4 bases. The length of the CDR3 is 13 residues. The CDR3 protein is CASSAPGGYGYTF. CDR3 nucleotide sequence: TGTGCCAGCAGTGCTCCAGGGGGCTATGGCTACACCTTC.

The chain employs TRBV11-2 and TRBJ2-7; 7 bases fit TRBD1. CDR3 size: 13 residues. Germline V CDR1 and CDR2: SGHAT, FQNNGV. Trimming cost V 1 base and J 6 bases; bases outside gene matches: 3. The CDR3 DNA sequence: TGTGCCAGCAGCTTAGCGACAGGGATCGAGCAGTACTTC. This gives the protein CASSLATGIEQYF.

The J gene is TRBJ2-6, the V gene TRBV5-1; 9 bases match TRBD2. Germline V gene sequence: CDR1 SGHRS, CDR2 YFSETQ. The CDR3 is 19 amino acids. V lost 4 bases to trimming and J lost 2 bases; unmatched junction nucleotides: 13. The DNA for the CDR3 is TGCGCCAGCAGCCACCTATCTGGCGGGAGGGTCGCTGGGGCCAACGTCCTGACTTTC. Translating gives CASSHLSGGRVAGANVLTF.

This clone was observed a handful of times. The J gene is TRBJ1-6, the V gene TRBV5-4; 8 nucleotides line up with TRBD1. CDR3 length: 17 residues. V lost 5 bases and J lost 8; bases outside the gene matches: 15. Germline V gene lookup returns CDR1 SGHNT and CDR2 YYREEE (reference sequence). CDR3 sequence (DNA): TGTGCCAGCAGTACGGACGTGACAGGGGTAGCGTATTCACCCCTCCACTTT. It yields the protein CASSTDVTGVAYSPLHF.

DNA for the CDR3: TGTGCCTGGAGTAGGGGAAATGAGCAGTTCTTC. Its translation: CAWSRGNEQFF. V is TRBV30 and J is TRBJ2-1; perhaps TRBD1 as D (5 bases). The CDR3 extends over 11 amino acids. CDR1 GTSNPN and CDR2 SVGIG come from the germline V gene (reference sequence). Trimming took off 2 bases at V and 7 bases at J, with 6 bases between the two ends. The full variable domain, in which reference TRBV30 and TRBJ2-1 provide the parts outside the CDR3, is SQTIHQWPATLVQPVGSPLSLECTVEGTSNPNLYWYRQAAGRGLQLLFYSVGIGQISSEVPQNLSASRPQDRQFILSSKKLLLSDSGFYLCAWSRGNEQFFGPGTRLTVL.

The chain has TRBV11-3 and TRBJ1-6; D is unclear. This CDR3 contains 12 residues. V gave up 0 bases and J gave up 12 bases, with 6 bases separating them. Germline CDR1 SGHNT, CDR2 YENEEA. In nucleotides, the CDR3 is TGTGCCAGCAGCTTAGAGTCAGGACCCCTCCACTTT. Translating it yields CASSLESGPLHF.

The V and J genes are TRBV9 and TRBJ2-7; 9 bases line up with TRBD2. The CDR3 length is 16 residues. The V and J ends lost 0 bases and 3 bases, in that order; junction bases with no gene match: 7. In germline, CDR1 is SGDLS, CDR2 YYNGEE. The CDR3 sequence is CASSVVGSGGLYEQYF. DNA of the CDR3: TGTGCCAGCAGCGTAGTAGGTAGCGGGGGCCTCTACGAGCAGTACTTC.

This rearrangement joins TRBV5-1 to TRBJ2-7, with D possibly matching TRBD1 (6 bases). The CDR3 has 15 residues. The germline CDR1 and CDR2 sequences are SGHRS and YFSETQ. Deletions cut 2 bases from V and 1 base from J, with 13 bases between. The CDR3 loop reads CASSFGGGNSYEQYF. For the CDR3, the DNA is TGCGCCAGCAGCTTTGGGGGCGGCAATTCCTACGAGCAGTACTTC.

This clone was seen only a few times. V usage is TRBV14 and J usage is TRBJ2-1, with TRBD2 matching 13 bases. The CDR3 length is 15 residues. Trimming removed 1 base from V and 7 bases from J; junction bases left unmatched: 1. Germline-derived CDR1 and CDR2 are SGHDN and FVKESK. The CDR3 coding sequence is TGTGCCAGCAGCCAAGGGGGACTAGCGGGGAATGAGCAGTTCTTC. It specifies CASSQGGLAGNEQFF.

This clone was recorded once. CDR3 DNA sequence: TGTGCCAGCAGCTTGGGACAGCTCTATGGCTACACCTTC. Its protein is CASSLGQLYGYTF. The chain uses TRBV5-5 and TRBJ1-2; perhaps TRBD1 as D (5 bases). Germline CDR1 reads SGHKS; CDR2 reads YYEKEE (reference sequence). V was trimmed by 0 bases and J by 4 bases, leaving 7 bases between them. This CDR3 has 13 amino acids.

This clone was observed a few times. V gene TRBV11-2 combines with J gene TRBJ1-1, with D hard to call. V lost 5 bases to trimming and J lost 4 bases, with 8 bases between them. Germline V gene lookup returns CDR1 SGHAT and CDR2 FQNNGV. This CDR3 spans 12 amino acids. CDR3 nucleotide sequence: TGTGCCAGCAGCCGGGTGGGCACTGAAGCTTTCTTT. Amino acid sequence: CASSRVGTEAFF.

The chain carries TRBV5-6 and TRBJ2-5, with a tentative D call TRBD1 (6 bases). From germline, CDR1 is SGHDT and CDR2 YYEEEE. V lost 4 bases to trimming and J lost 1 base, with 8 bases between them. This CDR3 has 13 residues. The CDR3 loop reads CASSPDSQETQYF. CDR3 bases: TGTGCCAGCAGCCCGGACAGCCAAGAGACCCAGTACTTC.

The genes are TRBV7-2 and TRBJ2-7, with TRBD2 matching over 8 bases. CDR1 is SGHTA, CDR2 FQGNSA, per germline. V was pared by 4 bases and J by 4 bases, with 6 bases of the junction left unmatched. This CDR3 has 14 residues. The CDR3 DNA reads TGTGCCAGCAGCTCGGGCGGACTAGCATACGAGCAGTACTTC. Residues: CASSSGGLAYEQYF. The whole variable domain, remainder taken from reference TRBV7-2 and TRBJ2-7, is GAGVSQSPSNKVTEKGKDVELRCDPISGHTALYWYRQSLGQGLEFLIYFQGNSAPDKSGLPSDRFSAERTGGSVSTLTIQRTQQEDSAVYLCASSSGGLAYEQYFGPGTRLTVT.

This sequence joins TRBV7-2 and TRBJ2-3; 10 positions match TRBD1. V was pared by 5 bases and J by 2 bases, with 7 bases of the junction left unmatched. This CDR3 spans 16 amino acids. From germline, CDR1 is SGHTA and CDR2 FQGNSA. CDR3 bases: TGTGCCAGCAGCGTTACCGGGACAGGGGTCACAGATACGCAGTATTTT. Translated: CASSVTGTGVTDTQYF.